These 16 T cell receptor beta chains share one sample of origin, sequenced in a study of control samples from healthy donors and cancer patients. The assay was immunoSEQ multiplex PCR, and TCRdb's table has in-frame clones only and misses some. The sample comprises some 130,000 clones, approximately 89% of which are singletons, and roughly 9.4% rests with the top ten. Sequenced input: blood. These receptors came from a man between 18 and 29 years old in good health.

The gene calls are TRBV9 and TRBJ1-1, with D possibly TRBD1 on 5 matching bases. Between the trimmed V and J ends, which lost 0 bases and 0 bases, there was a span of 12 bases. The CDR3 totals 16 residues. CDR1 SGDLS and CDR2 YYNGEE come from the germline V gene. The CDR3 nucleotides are TGTGCCAGCAGCGTAGTCTCAGGGCTGGTGAACACTGAAGCTTTCTTT. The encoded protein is CASSVVSGLVNTEAFF.

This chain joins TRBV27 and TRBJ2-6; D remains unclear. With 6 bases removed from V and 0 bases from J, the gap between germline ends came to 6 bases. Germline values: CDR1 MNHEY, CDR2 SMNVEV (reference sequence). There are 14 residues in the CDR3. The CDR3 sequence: CASSTVSGANVLTF. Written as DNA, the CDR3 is TGTGCCAGCAGCACAGTCTCTGGGGCCAACGTCCTGACTTTC. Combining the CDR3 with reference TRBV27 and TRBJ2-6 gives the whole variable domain EAQVTQNPRYLITVTGKKLTVTCSQNMNHEYMSWYRQDPGLGLRQIYYSMNVEVTDKGDVPEGYKVSRKEKRNFPLILESPSPNQTSLYFCASSTVSGANVLTFGAGSRLTVL.

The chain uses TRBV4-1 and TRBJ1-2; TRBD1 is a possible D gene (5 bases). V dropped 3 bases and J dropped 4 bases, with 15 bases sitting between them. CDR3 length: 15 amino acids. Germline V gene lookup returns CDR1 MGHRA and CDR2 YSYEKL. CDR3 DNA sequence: TGCGCCAGCAGCCAGCAGCCCCGGGACCGCTATGGCTACACCTTC. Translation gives CASSQQPRDRYGYTF.

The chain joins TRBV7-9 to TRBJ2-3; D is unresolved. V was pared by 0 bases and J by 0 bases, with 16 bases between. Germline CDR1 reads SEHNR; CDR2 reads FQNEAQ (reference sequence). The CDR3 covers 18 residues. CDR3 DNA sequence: TGTGCCAGCAGCTTAGCACCCCAAGACTTCCCAAGCACAGATACGCAGTATTTT. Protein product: CASSLAPQDFPSTDTQYF.

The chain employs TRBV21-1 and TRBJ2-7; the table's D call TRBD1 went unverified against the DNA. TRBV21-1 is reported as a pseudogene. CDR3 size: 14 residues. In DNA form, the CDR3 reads TGTGCCAGCAACAACCCGGGACAAGCCTACGAGCAGTACTTC. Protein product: CASNNPGQAYEQYF.

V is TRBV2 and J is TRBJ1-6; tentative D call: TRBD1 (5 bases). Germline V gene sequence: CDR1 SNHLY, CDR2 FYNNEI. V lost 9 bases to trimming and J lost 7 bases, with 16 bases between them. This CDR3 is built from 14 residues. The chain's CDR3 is CARREQAWNSPLHF. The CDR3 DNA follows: TGTGCCAGAAGGGAACAGGCTTGGAATTCACCCCTCCACTTT.

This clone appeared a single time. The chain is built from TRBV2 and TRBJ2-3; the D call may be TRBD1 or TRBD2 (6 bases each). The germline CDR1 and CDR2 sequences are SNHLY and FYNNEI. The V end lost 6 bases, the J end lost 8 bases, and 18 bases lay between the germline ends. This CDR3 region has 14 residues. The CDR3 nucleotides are TGTGCCAGCAGCCCCTTGGGGGCCGGGGGTACGCAGTATTTT. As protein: CASSPLGAGGTQYF.

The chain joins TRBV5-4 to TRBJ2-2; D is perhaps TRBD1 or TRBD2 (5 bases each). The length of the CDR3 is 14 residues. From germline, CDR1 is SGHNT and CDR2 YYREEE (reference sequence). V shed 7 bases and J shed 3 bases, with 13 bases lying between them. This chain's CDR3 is CASRSGTDTGELFF. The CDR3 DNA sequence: TGTGCCAGCCGGAGTGGGACGGACACCGGGGAGCTGTTTTTT.

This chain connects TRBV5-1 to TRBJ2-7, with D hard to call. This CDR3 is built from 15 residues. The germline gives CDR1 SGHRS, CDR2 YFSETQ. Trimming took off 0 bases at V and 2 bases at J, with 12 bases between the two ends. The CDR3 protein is CASSLERGSAYEQYF. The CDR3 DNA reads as TGCGCCAGCAGCTTGGAGCGAGGTTCAGCCTACGAGCAGTACTTC.

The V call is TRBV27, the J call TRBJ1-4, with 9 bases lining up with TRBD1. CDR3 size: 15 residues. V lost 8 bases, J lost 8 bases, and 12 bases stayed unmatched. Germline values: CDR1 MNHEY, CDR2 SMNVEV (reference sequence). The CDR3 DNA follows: TGTGCCAGCGGGGCTATGACAGGGGGGCGGGAAAAACTGTTTTTT. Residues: CASGAMTGGREKLFF.

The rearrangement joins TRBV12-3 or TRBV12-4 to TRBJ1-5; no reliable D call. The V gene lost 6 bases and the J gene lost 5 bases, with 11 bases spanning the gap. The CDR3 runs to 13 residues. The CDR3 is CASRDDPDQPQHF. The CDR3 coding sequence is TGTGCCAGCAGAGACGATCCAGATCAGCCCCAGCATTTT.

CDR3: CASRPGANTGELFF. As DNA, the CDR3 is TGTGCCAGCCGCCCAGGGGCGAACACCGGGGAGCTGTTTTTT. The chain combines TRBV6-5 with TRBJ2-2; weak D call: TRBD1 (6 bases). This CDR3 contains 14 residues. V lost 8 bases and J lost 0, with 10 bases in between. CDR1 MNHEY and CDR2 SVGAGI come from the germline V gene.

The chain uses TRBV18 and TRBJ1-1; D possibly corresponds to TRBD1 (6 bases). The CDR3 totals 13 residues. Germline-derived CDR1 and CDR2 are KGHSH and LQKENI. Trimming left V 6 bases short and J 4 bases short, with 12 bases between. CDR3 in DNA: TGTGCCAGCTCTGAGGGAGGGGGCACTGAAGCTTTCTTT. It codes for CASSEGGGTEAFF.

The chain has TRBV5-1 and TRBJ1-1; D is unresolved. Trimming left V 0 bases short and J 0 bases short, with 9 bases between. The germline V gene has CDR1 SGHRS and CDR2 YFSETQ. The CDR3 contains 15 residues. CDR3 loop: CASSLGTVMNTEAFF. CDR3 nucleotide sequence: TGCGCCAGCAGCTTGGGGACGGTGATGAACACTGAAGCTTTCTTT.

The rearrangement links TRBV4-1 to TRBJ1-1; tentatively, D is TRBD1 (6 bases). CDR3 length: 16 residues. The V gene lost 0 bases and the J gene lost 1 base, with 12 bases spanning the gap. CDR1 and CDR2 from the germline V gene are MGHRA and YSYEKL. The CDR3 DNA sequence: TGCGCCAGCAGCCAAGAAATTGGACAGTCGAACACTGAAGCTTTCTTT. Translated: CASSQEIGQSNTEAFF.

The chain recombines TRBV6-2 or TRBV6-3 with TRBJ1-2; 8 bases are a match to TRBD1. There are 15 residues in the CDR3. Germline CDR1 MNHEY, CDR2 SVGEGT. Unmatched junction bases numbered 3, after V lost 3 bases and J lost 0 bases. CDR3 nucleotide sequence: TGTGCCAGCAGTTATTCACAGGGGGCTAACTATGGCTACACCTTC. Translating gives CASSYSQGANYGYTF.